This note documents a single T cell receptor beta chain sequence. Its antigen is as yet unknown. The germline CDR1 and CDR2 sequences are MDHEN and SYDVKM. The CDR3 is 14 amino acids. The V and J ends lost 3 bases and 3 bases, in that order; junction bases with no gene match: 4. The data derive from a study of CD8 T cells in ankylosing spondylitis. Regarding the study as a whole: It was reported that disease-linked clones were significantly enriched in matched ankylosing spondylitis synovial fluid. A motif of roughly eight highly homologous TCR beta variants was seen as apparently characteristic of ankylosing spondylitis blood.

As the method for making TCR beta libraries, quantitative 5'-RACE with molecular barcodes was used. TCRdb itself ran the 5' RACE reads through MiXCR, one entry per CDR3 protein. The table includes about 360,000 distinct CDR3 sequences, 20% to 25% detected once. Sequencing was done on a sample of blood, either unsorted or a sorted T cell fraction (not recorded which). The rearrangement uses TRBV28 and TRBJ2-7; 8 bases match TRBD1. This TCR came from a male donor with ankylosing spondylitis or in good health (not recorded which). CDR3: CASSFDDRGYEQYF. CDR3 sequence (DNA): TGTGCCAGCAGTTTTGATGACAGGGGCTACGAGCAGTACTTC.